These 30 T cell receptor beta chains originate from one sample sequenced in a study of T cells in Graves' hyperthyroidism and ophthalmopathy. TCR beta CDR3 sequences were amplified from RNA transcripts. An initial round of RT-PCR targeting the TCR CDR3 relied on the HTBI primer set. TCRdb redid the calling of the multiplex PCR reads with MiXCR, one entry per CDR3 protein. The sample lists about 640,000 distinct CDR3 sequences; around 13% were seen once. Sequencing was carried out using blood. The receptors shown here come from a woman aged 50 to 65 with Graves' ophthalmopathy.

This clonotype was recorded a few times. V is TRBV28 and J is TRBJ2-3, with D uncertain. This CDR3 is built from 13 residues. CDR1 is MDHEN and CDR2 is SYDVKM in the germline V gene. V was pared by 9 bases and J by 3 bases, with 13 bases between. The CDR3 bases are TGTGCCAGTATCAAACGTCCGACAGATACGCAGTATTTT. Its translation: CASIKRPTDTQYF.

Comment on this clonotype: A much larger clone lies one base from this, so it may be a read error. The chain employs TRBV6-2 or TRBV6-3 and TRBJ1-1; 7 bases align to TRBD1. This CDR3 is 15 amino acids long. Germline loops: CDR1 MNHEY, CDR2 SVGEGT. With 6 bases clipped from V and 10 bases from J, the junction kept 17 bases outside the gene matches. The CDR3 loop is CASRHTQGNLGAAFF. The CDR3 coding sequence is TGTGCCAGCAGGCATACACAGGGGAATCTTGGGGCAGCTTTCTTT.

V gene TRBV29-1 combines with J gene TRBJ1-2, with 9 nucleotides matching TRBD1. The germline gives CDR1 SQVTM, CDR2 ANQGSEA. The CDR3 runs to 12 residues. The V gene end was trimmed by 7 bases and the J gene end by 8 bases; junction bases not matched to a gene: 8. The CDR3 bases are TGCAGCGCCGCGACAGGGGGTCTCGGCTACACCTTC. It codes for CSAATGGLGYTF.

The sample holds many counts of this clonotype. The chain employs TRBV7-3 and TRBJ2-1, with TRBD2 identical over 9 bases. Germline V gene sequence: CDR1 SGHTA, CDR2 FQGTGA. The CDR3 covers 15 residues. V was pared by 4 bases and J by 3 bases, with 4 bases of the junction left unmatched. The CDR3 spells CASSSLAGFYNEQFF. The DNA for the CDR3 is TGTGCCAGCAGCTCACTAGCGGGTTTCTACAATGAGCAGTTCTTC.

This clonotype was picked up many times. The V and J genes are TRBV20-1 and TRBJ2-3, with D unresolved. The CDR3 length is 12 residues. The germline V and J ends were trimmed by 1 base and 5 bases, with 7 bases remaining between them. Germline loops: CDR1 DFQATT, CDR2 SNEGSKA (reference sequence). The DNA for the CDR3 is TGCAGTGCTAGAGCGACGGGAGATACGCAGTATTTT. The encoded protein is CSARATGDTQYF.

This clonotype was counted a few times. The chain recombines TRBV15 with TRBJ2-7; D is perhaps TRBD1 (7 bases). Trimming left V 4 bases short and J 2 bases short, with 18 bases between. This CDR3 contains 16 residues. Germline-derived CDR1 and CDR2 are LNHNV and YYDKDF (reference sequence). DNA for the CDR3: TGTGCCACCAGCAAATACAGGGGAGGAACGCCCTACGAGCAGTACTTC. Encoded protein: CATSKYRGGTPYEQYF.

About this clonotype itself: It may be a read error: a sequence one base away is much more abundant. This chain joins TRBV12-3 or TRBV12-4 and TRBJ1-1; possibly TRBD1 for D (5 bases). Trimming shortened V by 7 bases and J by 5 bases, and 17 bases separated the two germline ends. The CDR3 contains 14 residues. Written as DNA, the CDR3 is TGTGCCAGCACCATTAGACAGTCATGGACTGAAGCTTTCTTT. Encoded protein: CASTIRQSWTEAFF.

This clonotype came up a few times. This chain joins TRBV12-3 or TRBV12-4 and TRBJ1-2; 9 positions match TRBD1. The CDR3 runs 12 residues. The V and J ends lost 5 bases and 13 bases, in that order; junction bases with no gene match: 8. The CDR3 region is CASSIHRGPVTF. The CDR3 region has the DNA TGTGCCAGCAGTATTCACAGGGGGCCGGTCACCTTC.

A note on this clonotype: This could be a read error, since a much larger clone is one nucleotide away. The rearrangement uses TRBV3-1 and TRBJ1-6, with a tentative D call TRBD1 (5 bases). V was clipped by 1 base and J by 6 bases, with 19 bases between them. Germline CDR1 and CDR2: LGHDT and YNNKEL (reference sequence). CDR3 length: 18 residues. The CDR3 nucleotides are TGTGCCAGCAGCCAAGTACGCGGGGGGGTAGGGCCTAATTCACCCCTCCACTTT. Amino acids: CASSQVRGGVGPNSPLHF.

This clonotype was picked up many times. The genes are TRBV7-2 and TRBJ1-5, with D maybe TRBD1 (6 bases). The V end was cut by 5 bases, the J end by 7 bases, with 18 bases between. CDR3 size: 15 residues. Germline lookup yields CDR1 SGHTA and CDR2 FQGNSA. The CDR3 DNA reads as TGTGCCAGCAGCCTCCGGGGGGGAGGACAGCAGCCCCAGCATTTT. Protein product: CASSLRGGGQQPQHF.

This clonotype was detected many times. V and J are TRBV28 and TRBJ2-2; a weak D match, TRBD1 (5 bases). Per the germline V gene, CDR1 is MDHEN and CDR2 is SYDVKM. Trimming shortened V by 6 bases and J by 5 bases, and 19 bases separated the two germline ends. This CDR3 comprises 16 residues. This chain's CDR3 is CASSPWGAKRTGELFF. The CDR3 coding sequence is TGTGCCAGCAGCCCGTGGGGCGCCAAGAGGACCGGGGAGCTGTTTTTT.

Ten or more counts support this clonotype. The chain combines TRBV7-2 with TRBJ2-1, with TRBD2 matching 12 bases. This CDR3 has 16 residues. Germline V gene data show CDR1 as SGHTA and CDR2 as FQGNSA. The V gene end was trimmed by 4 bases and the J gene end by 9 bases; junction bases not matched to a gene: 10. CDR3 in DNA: TGTGCCAGCAGCTCCACCCGACTAGCGGGAGTACGTGAGCAGTTCTTC. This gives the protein CASSSTRLAGVREQFF.

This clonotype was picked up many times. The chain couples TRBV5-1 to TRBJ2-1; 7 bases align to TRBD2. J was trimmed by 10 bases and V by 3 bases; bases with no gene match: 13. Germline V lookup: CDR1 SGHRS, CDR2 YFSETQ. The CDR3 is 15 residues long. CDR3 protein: CASSSETRLAVEQFF. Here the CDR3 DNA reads TGCGCCAGCAGCTCGGAAACAAGACTAGCTGTCGAGCAGTTCTTC.

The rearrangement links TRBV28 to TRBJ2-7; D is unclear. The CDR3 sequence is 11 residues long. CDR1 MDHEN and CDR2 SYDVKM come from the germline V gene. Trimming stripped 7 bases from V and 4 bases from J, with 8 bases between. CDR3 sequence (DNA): TGTGCCAGCAAGGAAGAGTACGAGCAGTACTTC. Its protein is CASKEEYEQYF. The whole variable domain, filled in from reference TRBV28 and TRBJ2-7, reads DVKVTQSSRYLVKRTGEKVFLECVQDMDHENMFWYRQDPGLGLRLIYFSYDVKMKEKGDIPEGYSVSREKKERFSLILESASTNQTSMYLCASKEEYEQYFGPGTRLTVT.

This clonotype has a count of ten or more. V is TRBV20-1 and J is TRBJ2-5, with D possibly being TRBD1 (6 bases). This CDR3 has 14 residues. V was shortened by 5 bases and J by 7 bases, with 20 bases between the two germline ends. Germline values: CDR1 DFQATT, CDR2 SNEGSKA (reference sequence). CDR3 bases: TGCAGTGCTCCCGCATCCAGGGGATCGCGGACCCAGTACTTC. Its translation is CSAPASRGSRTQYF.

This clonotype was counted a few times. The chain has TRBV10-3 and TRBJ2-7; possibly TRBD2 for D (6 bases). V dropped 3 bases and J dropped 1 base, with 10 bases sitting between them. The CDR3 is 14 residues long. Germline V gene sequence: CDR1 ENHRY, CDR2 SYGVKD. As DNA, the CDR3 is TGTGCCATCAGTGACCCGGGAGCTTCCTACGAGCAGTACTTC. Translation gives CAISDPGASYEQYF.

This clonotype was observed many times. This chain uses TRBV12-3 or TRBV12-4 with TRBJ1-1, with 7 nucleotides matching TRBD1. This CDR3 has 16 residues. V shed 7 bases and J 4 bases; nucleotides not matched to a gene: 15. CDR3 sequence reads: CASKIAPGQLATEAFF. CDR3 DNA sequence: TGTGCCAGCAAAATCGCCCCGGGACAGCTGGCCACTGAAGCTTTCTTT.

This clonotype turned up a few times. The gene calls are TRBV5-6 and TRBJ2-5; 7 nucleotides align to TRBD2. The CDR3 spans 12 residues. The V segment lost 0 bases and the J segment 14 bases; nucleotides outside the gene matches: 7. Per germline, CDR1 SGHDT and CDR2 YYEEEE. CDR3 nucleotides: TGTGCCAGCAGCTTGGGGGGACGGGACTACTACTTC. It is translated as CASSLGGRDYYF.

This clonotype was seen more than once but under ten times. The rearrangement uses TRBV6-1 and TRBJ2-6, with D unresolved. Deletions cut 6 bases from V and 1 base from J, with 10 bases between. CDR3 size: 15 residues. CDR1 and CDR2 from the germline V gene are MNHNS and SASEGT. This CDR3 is CASRRSSSGANVLTF. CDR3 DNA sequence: TGTGCCAGCAGACGATCGAGTTCTGGGGCCAACGTCCTGACTTTC.

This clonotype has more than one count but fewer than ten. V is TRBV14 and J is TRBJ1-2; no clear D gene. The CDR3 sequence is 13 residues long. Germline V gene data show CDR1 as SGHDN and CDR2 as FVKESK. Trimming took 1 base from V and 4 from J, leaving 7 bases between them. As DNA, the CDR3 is TGTGCCAGCAGCCAAGGGCGAGCCTATGGCTACACCTTC. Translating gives CASSQGRAYGYTF.

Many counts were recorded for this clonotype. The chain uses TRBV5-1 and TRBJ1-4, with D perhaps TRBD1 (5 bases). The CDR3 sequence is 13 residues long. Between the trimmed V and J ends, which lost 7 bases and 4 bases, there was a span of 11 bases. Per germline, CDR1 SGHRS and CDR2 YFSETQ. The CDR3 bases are TGCGCCAGCCGGGACGGAAATAATGAAAAACTGTTTTTT. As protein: CASRDGNNEKLFF.

The CDR3: CASSPREGQGTQYF. CDR3 DNA: TGTGCCAGCAGCCCCAGGGAGGGCCAGGGGACCCAGTACTTC. The chain recombines TRBV14 with TRBJ2-5, with TRBD2 matching over 7 bases. There are 14 residues in the CDR3. Losses at the gene ends were 4 bases for V and 7 bases for J; bases not matched to a gene: 9. Per the germline V gene, CDR1 is SGHDN and CDR2 is FVKESK. Full variable domain (missing parts from reference TRBV14 and TRBJ2-5): EAGVTQFPSHSVIEKGQTVTLRCDPISGHDNLYWYRRVMGKEIKFLLHFVKESKQDESGMPNNRFLAERTGGTYSTLKVQPAELEDSGVYFCASSPREGQGTQYFGPGTRLLVL.

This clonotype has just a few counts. In DNA form, the CDR3 reads TGCAGCGTTGGTGGAAACTCCTACGAGCAGTACTTC. Protein: CSVGGNSYEQYF. The J gene is TRBJ2-7, the V gene TRBV29-1; D not certain. Germline loops: CDR1 SQVTM, CDR2 ANQGSEA. The V gene lost 4 bases and the J gene lost 0 bases, with 7 bases spanning the gap. CDR3 size: 12 residues.

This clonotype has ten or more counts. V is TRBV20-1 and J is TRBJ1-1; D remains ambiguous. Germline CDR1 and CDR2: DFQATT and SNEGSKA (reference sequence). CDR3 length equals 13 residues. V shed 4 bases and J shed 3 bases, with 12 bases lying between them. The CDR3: CSAIGGWDTEAFF. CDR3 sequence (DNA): TGCAGTGCTATCGGTGGCTGGGACACTGAAGCTTTCTTT.

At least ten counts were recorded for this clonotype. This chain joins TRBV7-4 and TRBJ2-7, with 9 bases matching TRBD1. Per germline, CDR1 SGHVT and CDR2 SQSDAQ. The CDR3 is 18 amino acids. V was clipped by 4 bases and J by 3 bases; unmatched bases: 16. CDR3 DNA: TGTGCCAGCAGCTGGACAGGGGCACATCACCCCCCTAACTACGAGCAGTACTTC. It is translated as CASSWTGAHHPPNYEQYF.

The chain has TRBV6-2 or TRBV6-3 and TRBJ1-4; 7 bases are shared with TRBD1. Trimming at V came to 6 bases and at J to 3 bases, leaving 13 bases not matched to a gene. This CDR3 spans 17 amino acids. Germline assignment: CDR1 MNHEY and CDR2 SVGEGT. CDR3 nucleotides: TGTGCCAGCAGCCGGGACAGTGACCAGCGACCTAATGAAAAACTGTTTTTT. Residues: CASSRDSDQRPNEKLFF.

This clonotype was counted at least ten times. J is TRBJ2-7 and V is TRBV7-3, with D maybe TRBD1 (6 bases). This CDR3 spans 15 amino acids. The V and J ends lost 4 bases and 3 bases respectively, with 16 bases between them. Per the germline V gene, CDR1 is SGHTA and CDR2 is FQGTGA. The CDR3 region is CASSSQGGLGYEQYF. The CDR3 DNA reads TGTGCCAGCAGCTCCCAAGGGGGTCTGGGCTACGAGCAGTACTTC. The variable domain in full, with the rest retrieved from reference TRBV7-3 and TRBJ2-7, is GAGVSQTPSNKVTEKGKYVELRCDPISGHTALYWYRQSLGQGPEFLIYFQGTGAADDSGLPNDRFFAVRPEGSVSTLKIQRTERGDSAVYLCASSSQGGLGYEQYFGPGTRLTVT.

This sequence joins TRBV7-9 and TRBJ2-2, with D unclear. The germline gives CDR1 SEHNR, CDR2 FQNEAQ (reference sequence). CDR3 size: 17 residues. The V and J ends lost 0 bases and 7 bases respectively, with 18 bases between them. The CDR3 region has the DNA TGTGCCAGCAGCTTAGCGGAAAGGGTCACTTCACGCGGGGAGCTGTTTTTT. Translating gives CASSLAERVTSRGELFF.

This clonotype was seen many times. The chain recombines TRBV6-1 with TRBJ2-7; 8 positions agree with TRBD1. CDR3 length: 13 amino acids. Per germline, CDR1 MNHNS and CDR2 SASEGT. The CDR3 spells CATTGTGGYEQYF. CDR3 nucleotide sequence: TGTGCAACCACCGGGACAGGAGGATACGAGCAGTACTTC.

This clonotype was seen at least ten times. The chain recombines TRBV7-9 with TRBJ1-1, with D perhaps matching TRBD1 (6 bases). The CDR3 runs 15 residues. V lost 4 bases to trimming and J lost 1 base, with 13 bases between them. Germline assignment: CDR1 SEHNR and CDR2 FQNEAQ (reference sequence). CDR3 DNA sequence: TGTGCCAGCAGCTCTAATGGGGGGCAGAACACTGAAGCTTTCTTT. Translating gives CASSSNGGQNTEAFF.